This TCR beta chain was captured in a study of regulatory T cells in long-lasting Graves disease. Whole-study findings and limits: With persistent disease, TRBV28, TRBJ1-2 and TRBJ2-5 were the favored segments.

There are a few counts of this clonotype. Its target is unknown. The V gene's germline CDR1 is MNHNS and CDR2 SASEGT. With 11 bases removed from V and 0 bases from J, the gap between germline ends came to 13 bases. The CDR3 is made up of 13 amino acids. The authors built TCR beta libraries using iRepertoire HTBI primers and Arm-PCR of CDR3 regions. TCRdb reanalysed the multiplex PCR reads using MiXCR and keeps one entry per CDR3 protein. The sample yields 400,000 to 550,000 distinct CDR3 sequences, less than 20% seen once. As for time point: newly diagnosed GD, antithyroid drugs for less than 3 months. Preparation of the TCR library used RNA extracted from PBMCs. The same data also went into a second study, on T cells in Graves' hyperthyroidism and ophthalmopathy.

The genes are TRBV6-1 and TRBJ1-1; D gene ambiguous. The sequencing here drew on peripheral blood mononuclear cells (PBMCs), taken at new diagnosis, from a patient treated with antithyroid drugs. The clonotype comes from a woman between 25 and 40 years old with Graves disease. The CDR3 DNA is TGTGCCTTAGATTGGGTAGTGAACACTGAAGCTTTCTTT. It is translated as CALDWVVNTEAFF.